The 19 T cell receptor beta chains in this list originate from one sample, sequenced in a study of shared clonotypes between healthy human individuals. Measured with immunoSEQ multiplex PCR; TCRdb has only the in-frame clones, and not every one. The table lists 400,000 to 500,000 clones, roughly 85% of them singletons. Sequencing input: PBMCs. These receptors were obtained from a woman between 40 and 55 years old in good health. Some clones in this sample may be carry-over from other donors' samples.

This clone showed up just a few times. The rearrangement links TRBV27 to TRBJ2-1; 11 bases line up with TRBD2. The germline V gene encodes CDR1 MNHEY and CDR2 SMNVEV (reference sequence). With 5 bases clipped from V and 1 base from J, the junction kept 4 bases outside the gene matches. The CDR3 extends over 16 amino acids. The CDR3 bases are TGTGCCAGCAGTCTCGGACTAGCGGGTTCCTACAATGAGCAGTTCTTC. It specifies CASSLGLAGSYNEQFF.

The chain couples TRBV15 to TRBJ2-7; 12 bases align to TRBD2. V lost 3 bases and J lost 3; bases outside the gene matches: 6. This CDR3 is built from 16 residues. Germline V gene lookup returns CDR1 LNHNV and CDR2 YYDKDF (reference sequence). The CDR3 DNA follows: TGTGCCACCAGCAGGGCCGGACTAGCGGGAAACTACGAGCAGTACTTC. Its protein is CATSRAGLAGNYEQYF.

This clone showed up just a few times. This chain joins TRBV6-1 and TRBJ2-7; D may be TRBD2 (6 bases). CDR3 length: 14 residues. V was pared by 1 base and J by 6 bases, with 13 bases between. The germline gives CDR1 MNHNS, CDR2 SASEGT. CDR3 sequence: CASSEVGGDREQYF. The CDR3 nucleotides read TGTGCCAGCAGTGAAGTTGGAGGGGACCGCGAGCAGTACTTC.

The chain carries TRBV5-1 and TRBJ2-3, with D perhaps matching TRBD1 or TRBD2 (5 bases each). V was shortened by 3 bases and J by 0 bases, with 23 bases between the two germline ends. The CDR3 loop spans 19 amino acids. The germline V gene has CDR1 SGHRS and CDR2 YFSETQ. This chain's CDR3 is CASSWTARWGTSSTDTQYF. The CDR3 nucleotides are TGCGCCAGCAGCTGGACCGCACGTTGGGGGACCTCTAGCACAGATACGCAGTATTTT.

The table lists this clone with a count of one. The CDR3 coding sequence is TGTGCCAGCAGTTCCCGGGACAGGGTCACAGATACGCAGTATTTT. Translation gives CASSSRDRVTDTQYF. The chain recombines TRBV28 with TRBJ2-3, with 9 nucleotides matching TRBD1. Trimming at V came to 4 bases and at J to 2 bases, leaving 4 bases not matched to a gene. This CDR3 is 15 amino acids long. Germline V gene sequence: CDR1 MDHEN, CDR2 SYDVKM. The complete variable domain, with remaining parts taken from reference TRBV28 and TRBJ2-3, reads DVKVTQSSRYLVKRTGEKVFLECVQDMDHENMFWYRQDPGLGLRLIYFSYDVKMKEKGDIPEGYSVSREKKERFSLILESASTNQTSMYLCASSSRDRVTDTQYFGPGTRLTVL.

This clone has ten or more counts. The chain links TRBV5-4 to TRBJ2-6; D is ambiguous. This CDR3 is 15 amino acids long. V dropped 0 bases and J dropped 0 bases, with 4 bases sitting between them. Germline CDR1 reads SGHNT; CDR2 reads YYREEE (reference sequence). CDR3 sequence: CASSLGPSGANVLTF. CDR3 DNA: TGTGCCAGCAGCTTGGGTCCCTCTGGGGCCAACGTCCTGACTTTC. Based on the CDR3 plus reference TRBV5-4 and TRBJ2-6, the full variable domain is ETGVTQSPTHLIKTRGQQVTLRCSSQSGHNTVSWYQQALGQGPQFIFQYYREEENGRGNFPPRFSGLQFPNYSSELNVNALELDDSALYLCASSLGPSGANVLTFGAGSRLTVL.

Concerning this clone itself: The sample holds other DNA sequences that translate to the same CDR3. The chain combines TRBV6-6 with TRBJ1-1; 8 positions match TRBD1. With 8 bases clipped from V and 1 base from J, the junction kept 3 bases outside the gene matches. Per germline, CDR1 MNHNY and CDR2 SVGAGI (reference sequence). The CDR3 covers 13 residues. This CDR3 is CASGTGSNTEAFF. CDR3 in DNA: TGTGCCAGCGGGACAGGTTCGAACACTGAAGCTTTCTTT.

V usage is TRBV29-1 and J usage is TRBJ2-7; TRBD2 aligns across 12 bases. CDR3 length equals 16 residues. Trimming removed 4 bases from V and 6 bases from J; junction bases left unmatched: 13. The germline CDR1 and CDR2 sequences are SQVTM and ANQGSEA. The CDR3 protein is CSVGGGSSSGRAEQYF. The CDR3 DNA reads as TGCAGCGTTGGGGGGGGATCCTCTAGCGGGAGGGCCGAGCAGTACTTC.

The V and J genes are TRBV28 and TRBJ2-2; 14 nucleotides agree with TRBD2. Germline V gene sequence: CDR1 MDHEN, CDR2 SYDVKM. This CDR3 region has 17 residues. The V gene end was trimmed by 5 bases and the J gene end by 7 bases; junction bases not matched to a gene: 9. The CDR3, as DNA: TGTGCCAGCAGTCTAGGGACTAGCGGGAGCATCGGCGGGGAGCTGTTTTTT. It is translated as CASSLGTSGSIGGELFF.

The chain has TRBV29-1 and TRBJ2-2; 10 nucleotides agree with TRBD1. There are 15 residues in the CDR3. Looked up from germline, CDR1 is SQVTM and CDR2 is ANQGSEA. J was trimmed by 7 bases and V by 3 bases; bases with no gene match: 8. CDR3 DNA: TGCAGCGTTGACGCCGGGACAGGGGACAGCGGGGAGCTGTTTTTT. Residues: CSVDAGTGDSGELFF.

The rearrangement joins TRBV11-3 to TRBJ2-1; D gene ambiguous. Germline lookup yields CDR1 SGHNT and CDR2 YENEEA. CDR3 length: 13 amino acids. Trimming left V 2 bases short and J 4 bases short, with 6 bases between. The CDR3 reads CASSLRRYNEQFF. DNA of the CDR3: TGTGCCAGCAGCTTAAGGCGGTACAATGAGCAGTTCTTC.

Concerning this clone: Given a far larger clone just one base away, this is likely a sequencing read error. This chain links TRBV5-6 with TRBJ1-2; 10 positions agree with TRBD1. Germline-derived CDR1 and CDR2 are SGHDT and YYEEEE. The CDR3 is 16 residues long. Here the CDR3 reads CASSLWGTGDSYGCTF. CDR3 DNA: TGTGCCAGCAGCCTATGGGGGACAGGGGATTCCTATGGCTGCACCTTC.

CDR3: CASTNTRIGANEQFF. The CDR3 bases are TGTGCCAGCACCAATACTCGTATCGGTGCCAATGAGCAGTTCTTC. The chain combines TRBV7-8 with TRBJ2-1; no firm D call. V was cut by 7 bases and J by 6 bases, with 19 bases left in between. Germline CDR1 reads SGHVS; CDR2 reads FQNEAQ. This CDR3 has 15 amino acids.

This chain links TRBV27 with TRBJ2-7; tentatively, D is TRBD1 (6 bases). Germline loops: CDR1 MNHEY, CDR2 SMNVEV (reference sequence). This CDR3 is built from 14 residues. With 2 bases removed from V and 0 bases from J, the gap between germline ends came to 8 bases. CDR3 nucleotides: TGTGCCAGCAGTTTAGGGGACAACTCCTACGAGCAGTACTTC. Translated, it gives CASSLGDNSYEQYF.

This sequence joins TRBV5-6 and TRBJ2-7; D possibly corresponds to TRBD2 (5 bases). Trimming took 0 bases from V and 2 from J, leaving 9 bases between them. The CDR3 is 14 residues long. Germline V gene sequence: CDR1 SGHDT, CDR2 YYEEEE. The CDR3 DNA follows: TGTGCCAGCAGCTTGGGGGAGCGAACCTACGAGCAGTACTTC. It is translated as CASSLGERTYEQYF.

This chain connects TRBV9 to TRBJ2-1; D gene uncertain. The germline V and J ends were trimmed by 4 bases and 3 bases, with 17 bases remaining between them. CDR3 length equals 16 residues. Germline V gene sequence: CDR1 SGDLS, CDR2 YYNGEE. CDR3: CASSPRVAPLYNEQFF. The CDR3 bases are TGTGCCAGCAGCCCGAGAGTAGCCCCACTCTACAATGAGCAGTTCTTC.

The CDR3 reads CASGLVAATGRGTEAFF. As DNA, the CDR3 is TGTGCTAGTGGTTTGGTAGCAGCGACAGGGAGGGGCACTGAAGCTTTCTTT. The rearrangement uses TRBV12-5 and TRBJ1-1, with 7 bases lining up with TRBD1. Germline V CDR1 and CDR2: LGHNT, FRNRAP. This CDR3 contains 17 residues. The V gene end was trimmed by 0 bases and the J gene end by 4 bases; junction bases not matched to a gene: 11.

The V and J genes are TRBV27 and TRBJ2-2, with TRBD1 identical over 7 bases. The trim removed 6 bases at V and 5 bases at J, leaving 6 bases unmatched. There are 14 residues in the CDR3. Germline CDR1 reads MNHEY; CDR2 reads SMNVEV (reference sequence). The CDR3 DNA reads as TGTGCCAGCAGCCGACAGGGTCGGACCGGGGAGCTGTTTTTT. Its protein is CASSRQGRTGELFF.

The chain combines TRBV5-1 with TRBJ2-3; D tentatively fits TRBD1 or TRBD2 (5 bases each). Germline loops: CDR1 SGHRS, CDR2 YFSETQ. V lost 8 bases, J lost 0 bases, and 16 bases lay in between. The CDR3 consists of 15 residues. The CDR3 nucleotides read TGCGCCAGTAGGGAAACAGGAGGTAGCACAGATACGCAGTATTTT. Translated, it gives CASRETGGSTDTQYF.